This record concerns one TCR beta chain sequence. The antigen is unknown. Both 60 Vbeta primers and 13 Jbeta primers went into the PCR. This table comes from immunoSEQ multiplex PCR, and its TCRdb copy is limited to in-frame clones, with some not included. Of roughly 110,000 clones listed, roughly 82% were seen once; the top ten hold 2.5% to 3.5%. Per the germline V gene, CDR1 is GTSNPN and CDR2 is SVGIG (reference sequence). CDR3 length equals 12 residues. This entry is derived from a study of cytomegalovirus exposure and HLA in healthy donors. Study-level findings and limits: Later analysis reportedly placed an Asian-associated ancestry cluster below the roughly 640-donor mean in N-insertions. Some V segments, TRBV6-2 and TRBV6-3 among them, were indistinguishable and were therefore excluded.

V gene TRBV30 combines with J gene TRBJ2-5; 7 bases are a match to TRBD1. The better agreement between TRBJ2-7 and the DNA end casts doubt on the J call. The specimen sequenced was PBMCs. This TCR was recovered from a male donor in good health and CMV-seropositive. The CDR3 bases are TGTGCCTGGACAGGGGGACACTACGAGCAGTACTTC. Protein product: CAWTGGHYEQYF.